Following are 3 T cell receptor beta chains from one sample sequenced in a study of metastatic and nonmetastatic thyroid tumors. Via MiXCR, TCRdb re-called the PCR reads. This sample has just under 4,000 clones, with roughly a third found just once. All patients reached thyroid surgery having received no treatment beforehand. Material: adjacent normal tissue. These receptors all come from a female donor with papillary thyroid cancer or a benign thyroid nodule (not recorded which). Some clones in this sample may be carry-over from other donors' samples.

The V gene is TRBV20-1, the J gene TRBJ2-1; TRBD2 matches at 7 bases. Germline V gene lookup returns CDR1 DFQATT and CDR2 SNEGSKA (reference sequence). The CDR3 has 14 amino acids. The trim removed 6 bases at V and 10 bases at J, leaving 15 bases unmatched. The CDR3 spells CSADTGLGREEQFF. CDR3 sequence (DNA): TGCAGTGCAGACACGGGACTGGGGCGGGAGGAGCAGTTCTTC.

The chain is built from TRBV4-2 and TRBJ2-5, with TRBD2 identical over 11 bases. CDR1 is LGHNA, CDR2 YNFKEQ, per germline. The ends lost 0 bases at V and 7 bases at J; junction bases unmatched: 10. CDR3 size: 17 residues. CDR3 DNA: TGTGCCAGCAGCCAAGATTATGCTAGCGGGGGGCAACGGACCCAGTACTTC. As protein: CASSQDYASGGQRTQYF.

The chain couples TRBV7-2 to TRBJ2-5, with 13 positions matching TRBD2. This CDR3 is built from 17 residues. The ends lost 5 bases at V and 5 bases at J; junction bases unmatched: 11. Germline loops: CDR1 SGHTA, CDR2 FQGNSA. This CDR3 reads CASSPGLAGVGRETQYF. The CDR3 DNA is TGTGCCAGCAGCCCCGGACTAGCGGGAGTTGGGAGGGAGACCCAGTACTTC.